These 16 T cell receptor beta chains share one sample of origin, sequenced in a study of T cells after posttransplantation cyclophosphamide. TCRdb keeps only in-frame clones here, not all; method: immunoSEQ multiplex PCR. Reported are about 11,000 clones, none seen only once; the ten largest carry approximately 15%. A marrow graft followed busulfan-fludarabine conditioning, with cyclophosphamide on days +3 and +4. The sample consisted of PBMCs, taken after allogeneic stem cell transplant with posttransplant cyclophosphamide. Receptor source: a female patient aged 40 to 55 who received an allogeneic stem cell transplant from a related donor, was CMV-positive, and had no GVHD. Some T cells may originate from the graft donor.

This clone was counted ten times or more. This sequence joins TRBV7-9 and TRBJ2-7; tentatively, D is TRBD2 (6 bases). V was cut by 0 bases and J by 7 bases, with 19 bases left in between. This CDR3 region has 16 residues. Germline values: CDR1 SEHNR, CDR2 FQNEAQ (reference sequence). This CDR3 is CASSLAGGGHPGEQYF. The CDR3, as DNA: TGTGCCAGCAGCTTAGCGGGAGGAGGCCATCCCGGGGAGCAGTACTTC.

This clone was seen repeatedly, ten times or more. This chain joins TRBV9 and TRBJ2-1; 9 bases are shared with TRBD2. This CDR3 contains 16 residues. Unmatched junction bases numbered 3, after V lost 1 base and J lost 1 base. Per the germline V gene, CDR1 is SGDLS and CDR2 is YYNGEE. The CDR3 nucleotides are TGTGCCAGCAGCGTAATAGCGGGGGTTTCCTACAATGAGCAGTTCTTC. Translating it yields CASSVIAGVSYNEQFF.

This clone appeared many times. The V gene is TRBV7-9, the J gene TRBJ1-1; 8 nucleotides line up with TRBD1. The CDR3 consists of 17 residues. Trimming removed 4 bases from V and 5 bases from J; junction bases left unmatched: 15. Looked up from germline, CDR1 is SEHNR and CDR2 is FQNEAQ (reference sequence). CDR3 DNA: TGTGCCAGCAGCTCCAAGATAGGACAGGGCTTGGAGACTGAAGCTTTCTTT. This encodes CASSSKIGQGLETEAFF.

The sample holds many counts of this clone. V usage is TRBV15 and J usage is TRBJ2-7, with 12 bases matching TRBD1. J was trimmed by 7 bases and V by 3 bases; bases with no gene match: 16. Germline CDR1 LNHNV, CDR2 YYDKDF (reference sequence). This CDR3 is 18 amino acids long. CDR3 DNA: TGTGCCACCAGCAGGGAGAAATTGCCGGGACAGGGGGCGCAAGAGCAGTACTTC. As protein: CATSREKLPGQGAQEQYF.

This clone was seen many times. J is TRBJ1-1 and V is TRBV10-3, with D possibly TRBD1 on 5 matching bases. This CDR3 has 13 residues. V gave up 5 bases and J gave up 4 bases, with 11 bases separating them. Germline-derived CDR1 and CDR2 are ENHRY and SYGVKD. DNA for the CDR3: TGTGCCATCAGTCGGGGAGGGGTCACTGAAGCTTTCTTT. Translating it yields CAISRGGVTEAFF.

This clone has at least ten counts. The chain uses TRBV28 and TRBJ2-7; D may be TRBD1 (6 bases). Trimming removed 2 bases at V and 7 bases at J, with 9 bases between. The germline gives CDR1 MDHEN, CDR2 SYDVKM. The CDR3 is 12 amino acids. CDR3 amino acids: CASSLQGREQYF. CDR3 DNA: TGTGCCAGCAGTTTACAGGGGAGAGAGCAGTACTTC.

This clone has a handful of counts. This chain uses TRBV27 with TRBJ2-3; 8 bases fit TRBD2. The germline V gene has CDR1 MNHEY and CDR2 SMNVEV (reference sequence). This CDR3 is 15 amino acids long. The V and J ends lost 1 base and 2 bases, in that order; junction bases with no gene match: 2. The CDR3: CASSLWRGVTDTQYF. The CDR3 DNA is TGTGCCAGCAGTTTATGGCGGGGGGTCACAGATACGCAGTATTTT.

This clone was counted ten times or more. The chain combines TRBV19 with TRBJ1-6; 7 bases are a match to TRBD1. The J segment lost 4 bases and the V segment lost 7 bases, leaving 7 bases of the junction unmatched. The CDR3 covers 15 residues. Germline V gene data show CDR1 as LNHDA and CDR2 as SQIVND (reference sequence). In nucleotides, the CDR3 is TGTGCCAGTATCCCGACAGGGCAATATAATTCACCCCTCCACTTT. Amino acid sequence: CASIPTGQYNSPLHF. Based on the CDR3 plus reference TRBV19 and TRBJ1-6, the full variable domain is DGGITQSPKYLFRKEGQNVTLSCEQNLNHDAMYWYRQDPGQGLRLIYYSQIVNDFQKGDIAEGYSVSREKKESFPLTVTSAQKNPTAFYLCASIPTGQYNSPLHFGNGTRLTVT.

This clone was picked up many times. V is TRBV6-4 and J is TRBJ2-5; D is uncertain. The V gene's germline CDR1 is MRHNA and CDR2 SNTAGT. V dropped 3 bases and J dropped 1 base, with 9 bases sitting between them. This CDR3 is built from 14 residues. The CDR3 region has the DNA TGTGCCAGCAGTGATTTCACTTTCCAAGAGACCCAGTACTTC. Amino acid sequence: CASSDFTFQETQYF.

This clone was found many times. The V call is TRBV6-1, the J call TRBJ1-3, with a weak D call TRBD1 (6 bases). The V gene's germline CDR1 is MNHNS and CDR2 SASEGT. This CDR3 is built from 15 residues. V was trimmed by 6 bases and J by 0 bases, leaving 12 bases between them. CDR3 nucleotides: TGTGCCAGCAGCATACAGGGTCTCTCTGGAAACACCATATATTTT. It codes for CASSIQGLSGNTIYF.

This clone has ten or more counts. The gene calls are TRBV6-6 and TRBJ1-1, with D unclear. This CDR3 is built from 15 residues. Germline-derived CDR1 and CDR2 are MNHNY and SVGAGI (reference sequence). Trimming stripped 6 bases from V and 0 bases from J, with 14 bases between. DNA of the CDR3: TGTGCCAGCAGCACTTCTGGGCAGGTGAACACTGAAGCTTTCTTT. Its protein product is CASSTSGQVNTEAFF.

The chain employs TRBV6-5 and TRBJ2-5, with a tentative D call TRBD2 (7 bases). Judging by the DNA end, TRBJ2-7 fits better; the J call may be wrong. The CDR3 length is 14 residues. Looked up from germline, CDR1 is MNHEY and CDR2 is SVGAGI. As DNA, the CDR3 is TGTGCCAGCAGTCCGGCGGGGGCCCCCTACGAGCAGTACTTC. This codes for CASSPAGAPYEQYF.

In this sample, this clone turned up many times. This rearrangement joins TRBV30 to TRBJ1-6, with TRBD1 identical over 12 bases. The CDR3 runs to 17 residues. CDR1 is GTSNPN and CDR2 is SVGIG in the germline V gene (reference sequence). The junction had 14 bases not matched to a gene; V was cut back by 7 bases and J by 7 bases. The CDR3 DNA is TGTGCCTCTCGTTATCGGGACAGGGGGCTGGAGAATTCACCCCTCCACTTT. Residues: CASRYRDRGLENSPLHF.

This clone was picked up many times. The genes are TRBV27 and TRBJ1-2, with D maybe TRBD1 (6 bases). The CDR3 is 14 residues long. Trimming took 5 bases from V and 3 from J, leaving 13 bases between them. Per germline, CDR1 MNHEY and CDR2 SMNVEV (reference sequence). The CDR3 region has the DNA TGTGCCAGCAGTCCGACGGGGGGCGACTATGGCTACACCTTC. It translates to CASSPTGGDYGYTF.

Sample share makes this clone medium-sized. This sequence joins TRBV19 and TRBJ2-5, with D possibly matching TRBD1 (5 bases). The CDR3 consists of 16 residues. Germline CDR1 and CDR2: LNHDA and SQIVND (reference sequence). Trimming stripped 0 bases from V and 1 base from J, with 12 bases between. This CDR3 is CASSIESGSLQETQYF. In DNA, the CDR3 is TGTGCCAGTAGTATAGAGTCAGGGTCCCTCCAAGAGACCCAGTACTTC.

This clone was detected many times. This chain joins TRBV11-3 and TRBJ2-3; 9 positions agree with TRBD1. Trimming removed 3 bases from V and 1 base from J; junction bases left unmatched: 8. Germline lookup yields CDR1 SGHNT and CDR2 YENEEA. This CDR3 is built from 17 residues. The CDR3 loop reads CASSLGPRQGGTDTQYF. For the CDR3, the DNA is TGTGCCAGCAGCTTGGGTCCCAGACAGGGGGGCACAGATACGCAGTATTTT.